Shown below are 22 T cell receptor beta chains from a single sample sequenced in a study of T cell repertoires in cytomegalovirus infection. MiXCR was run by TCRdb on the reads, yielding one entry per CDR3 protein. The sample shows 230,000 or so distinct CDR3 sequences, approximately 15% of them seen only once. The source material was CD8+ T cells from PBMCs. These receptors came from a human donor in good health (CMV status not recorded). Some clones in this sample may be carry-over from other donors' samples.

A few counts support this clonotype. For the CDR3, the DNA is TGTGCCTCATCCGGGACCGACACCGGGGAGCTGTTTTTT. Its protein product is CASSGTDTGELFF. The rearrangement uses TRBV6-1 and TRBJ2-2, with D perhaps given as TRBD1 or TRBD2 (5 bases each). There are 13 residues in the CDR3. CDR1 and CDR2 (germline): MNHNS, SASEGT. Trimming left V 11 bases short and J 3 bases short, with 13 bases between.

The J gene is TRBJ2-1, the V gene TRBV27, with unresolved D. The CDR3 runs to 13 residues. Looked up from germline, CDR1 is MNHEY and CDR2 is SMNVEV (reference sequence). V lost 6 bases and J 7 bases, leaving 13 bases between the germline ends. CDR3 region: CASSLTLVNEQFF. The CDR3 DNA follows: TGTGCCAGCAGCCTTACGCTCGTGAATGAGCAGTTCTTC.

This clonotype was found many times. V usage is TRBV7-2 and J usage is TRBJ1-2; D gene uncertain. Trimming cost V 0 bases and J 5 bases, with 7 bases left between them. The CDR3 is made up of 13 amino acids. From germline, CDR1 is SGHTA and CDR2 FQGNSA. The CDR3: CASSLAVLYGYTF. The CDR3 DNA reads TGTGCCAGCAGCTTAGCTGTTTTATATGGCTACACCTTC.

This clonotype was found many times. CDR3 coding DNA: TGTGCCAGCAGGCCAAAACAGGGGATCAATCAGCCCCAGCATTTT. This gives the protein CASRPKQGINQPQHF. The chain joins TRBV6-5 to TRBJ1-5, with 7 bases lining up with TRBD1. This CDR3 has 15 amino acids. V was pared by 6 bases and J by 3 bases, with 8 bases of the junction left unmatched. Germline CDR1 and CDR2: MNHEY and SVGAGI.

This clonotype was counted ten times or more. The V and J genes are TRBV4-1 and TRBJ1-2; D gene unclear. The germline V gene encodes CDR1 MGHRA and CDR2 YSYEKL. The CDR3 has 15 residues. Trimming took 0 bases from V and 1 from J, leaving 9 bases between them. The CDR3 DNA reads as TGCGCCAGCAGCCAAGATAGGGCGGTTAACTATGGCTACACCTTC. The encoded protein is CASSQDRAVNYGYTF.

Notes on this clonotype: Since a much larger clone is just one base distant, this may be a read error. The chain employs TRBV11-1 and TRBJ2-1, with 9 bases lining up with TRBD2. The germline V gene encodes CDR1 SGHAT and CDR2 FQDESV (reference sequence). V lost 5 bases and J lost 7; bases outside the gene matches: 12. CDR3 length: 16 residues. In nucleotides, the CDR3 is TGTGCCAGCAGCCGCGGACTAGCGAGGGGCTGGAATGAGCAGTTCTTC. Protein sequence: CASSRGLARGWNEQFF.

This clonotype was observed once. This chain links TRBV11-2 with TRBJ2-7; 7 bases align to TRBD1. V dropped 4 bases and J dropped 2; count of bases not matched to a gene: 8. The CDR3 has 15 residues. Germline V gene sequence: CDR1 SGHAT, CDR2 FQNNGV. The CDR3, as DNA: TGTGCCAGCAGCTCCTTTTTCGGGACAGCCTACGAGCAGTACTTC. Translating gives CASSSFFGTAYEQYF.

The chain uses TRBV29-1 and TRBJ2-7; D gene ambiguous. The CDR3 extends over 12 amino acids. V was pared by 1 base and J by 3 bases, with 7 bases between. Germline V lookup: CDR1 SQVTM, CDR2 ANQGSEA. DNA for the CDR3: TGCAGCGTTGAAGGGCGGTTCTACGAGCAGTACTTC. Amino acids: CSVEGRFYEQYF.

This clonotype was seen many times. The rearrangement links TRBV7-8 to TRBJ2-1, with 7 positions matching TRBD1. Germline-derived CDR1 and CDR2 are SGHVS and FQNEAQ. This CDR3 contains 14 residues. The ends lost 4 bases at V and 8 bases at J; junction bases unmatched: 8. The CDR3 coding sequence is TGTGCCAGCAGCTATAGGGGGCTAGGCGATGAGCAGTTCTTC. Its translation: CASSYRGLGDEQFF.

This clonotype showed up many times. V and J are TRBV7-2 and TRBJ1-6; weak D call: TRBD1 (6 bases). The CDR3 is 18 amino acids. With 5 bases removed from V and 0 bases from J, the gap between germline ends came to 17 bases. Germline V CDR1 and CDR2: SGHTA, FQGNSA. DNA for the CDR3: TGTGCCAGCAGCACTCGACAGGCTAGGGACTCCTATAATTCACCCCTCCACTTT. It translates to CASSTRQARDSYNSPLHF. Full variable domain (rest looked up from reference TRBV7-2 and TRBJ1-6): GAGVSQSPSNKVTEKGKDVELRCDPISGHTALYWYRQSLGQGLEFLIYFQGNSAPDKSGLPSDRFSAERTGGSVSTLTIQRTQQEDSAVYLCASSTRQARDSYNSPLHFGNGTRLTVT.

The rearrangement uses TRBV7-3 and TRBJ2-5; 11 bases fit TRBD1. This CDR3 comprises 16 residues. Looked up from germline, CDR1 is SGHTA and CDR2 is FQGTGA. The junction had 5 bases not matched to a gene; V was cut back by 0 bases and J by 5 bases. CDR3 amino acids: CASSLTGQGARETQYF. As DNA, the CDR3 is TGTGCCAGCAGCTTAACTGGACAGGGGGCGCGGGAGACCCAGTACTTC.

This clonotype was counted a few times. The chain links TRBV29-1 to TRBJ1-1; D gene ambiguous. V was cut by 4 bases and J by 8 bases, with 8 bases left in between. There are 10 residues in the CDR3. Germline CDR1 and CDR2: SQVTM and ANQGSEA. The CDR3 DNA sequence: TGCAGCGTTGCGGACCCAGAAGCTTTCTTT. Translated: CSVADPEAFF.

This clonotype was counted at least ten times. The CDR3, as DNA: TGTGCCAGCAGAGCCGGACAGGGAGGAATCAAGAACACTGAAGCTTTCTTT. Translating it yields CASRAGQGGIKNTEAFF. V is TRBV6-1 and J is TRBJ1-1; 8 nucleotides line up with TRBD1. The CDR3 is made up of 17 amino acids. Germline V lookup: CDR1 MNHNS, CDR2 SASEGT. The V gene end was trimmed by 6 bases and the J gene end by 1 base; junction bases not matched to a gene: 13.

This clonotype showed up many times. The CDR3 nucleotides are TGTGCCAGTGCCGAATATAGCAATCAGCCCCAGCATTTT. Its protein is CASAEYSNQPQHF. The rearrangement links TRBV19 to TRBJ1-5; D call uncertain. The CDR3 has 13 amino acids. CDR1 is LNHDA, CDR2 SQIVND, per germline (reference sequence). Trimming removed 8 bases at V and 0 bases at J, with 8 bases between.

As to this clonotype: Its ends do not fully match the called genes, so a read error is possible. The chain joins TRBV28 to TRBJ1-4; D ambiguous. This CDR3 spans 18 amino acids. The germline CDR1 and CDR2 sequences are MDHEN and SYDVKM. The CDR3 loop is CASGFSVQPTTTNEKLFF. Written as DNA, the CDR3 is TGTGCCAGCGGTTTTTCTGTACAACCCACCACAACTAATGAAAAACTGTTTTTT. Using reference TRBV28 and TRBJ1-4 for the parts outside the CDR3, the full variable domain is DVKVTQSSRYLVKRTGEKVFLECVQDMDHENMFWYRQDPGLGLRLIYFSYDVKMKEKGDIPEGYSVSREKKERFSLILESASTNQTSMYLCASGFSVQPTTTNEKLFFGSGTQLSVL.

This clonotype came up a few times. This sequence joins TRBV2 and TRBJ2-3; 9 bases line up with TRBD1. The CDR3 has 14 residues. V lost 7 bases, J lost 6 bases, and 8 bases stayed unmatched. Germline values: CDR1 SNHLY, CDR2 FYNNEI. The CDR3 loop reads CASTGWTGADTQYF. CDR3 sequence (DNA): TGTGCCAGCACTGGTTGGACAGGGGCGGATACGCAGTATTTT.

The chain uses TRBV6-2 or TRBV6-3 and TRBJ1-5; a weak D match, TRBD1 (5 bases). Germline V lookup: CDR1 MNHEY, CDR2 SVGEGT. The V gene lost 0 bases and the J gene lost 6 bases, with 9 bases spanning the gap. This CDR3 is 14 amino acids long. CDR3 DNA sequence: TGTGCCAGCAGTTACTCAGGGGTCGGTCAGCCCCAGCATTTT. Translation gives CASSYSGVGQPQHF.

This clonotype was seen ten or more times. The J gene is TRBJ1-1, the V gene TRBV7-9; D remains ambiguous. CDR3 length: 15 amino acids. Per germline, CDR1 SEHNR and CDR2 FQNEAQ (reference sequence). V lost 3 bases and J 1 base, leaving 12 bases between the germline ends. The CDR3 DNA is TGTGCCAGCAGCTTCCCGGGAGGCCAGAACACTGAAGCTTTCTTT. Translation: CASSFPGGQNTEAFF. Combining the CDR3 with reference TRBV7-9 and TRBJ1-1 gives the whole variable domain DTGVSQNPRHKITKRGQNVTFRCDPISEHNRLYWYRQTLGQGPEFLTYFQNEAQLEKSRLLSDRFSAERPKGSFSTLEIQRTEQGDSAMYLCASSFPGGQNTEAFFGQGTRLTVV.

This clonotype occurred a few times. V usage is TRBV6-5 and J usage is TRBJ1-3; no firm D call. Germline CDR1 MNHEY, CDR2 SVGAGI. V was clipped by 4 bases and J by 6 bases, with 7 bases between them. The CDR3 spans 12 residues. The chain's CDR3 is CASSSVTNTIYF. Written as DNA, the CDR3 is TGTGCCAGCAGTTCCGTGACAAACACCATATATTTT.

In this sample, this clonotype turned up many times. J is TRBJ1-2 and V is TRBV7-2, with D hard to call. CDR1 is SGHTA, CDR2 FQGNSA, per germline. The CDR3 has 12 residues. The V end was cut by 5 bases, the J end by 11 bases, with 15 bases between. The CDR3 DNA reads TGTGCCAGCAGCCCGCGGTCCACTAGTTACACCTTC. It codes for CASSPRSTSYTF.

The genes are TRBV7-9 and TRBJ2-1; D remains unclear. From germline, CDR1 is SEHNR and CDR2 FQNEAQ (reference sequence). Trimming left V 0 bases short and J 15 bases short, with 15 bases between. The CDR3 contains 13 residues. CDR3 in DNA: TGTGCCAGCAGCTTAGCGCGTGGCAAGTTTGGGTTCTTC. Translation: CASSLARGKFGFF.

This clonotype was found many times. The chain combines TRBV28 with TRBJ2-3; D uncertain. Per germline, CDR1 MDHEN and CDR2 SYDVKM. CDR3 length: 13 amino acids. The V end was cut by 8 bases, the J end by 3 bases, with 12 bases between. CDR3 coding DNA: TGTGCCAGCTCCAGGACCGTGACAGATACGCAGTATTTT. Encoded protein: CASSRTVTDTQYF.